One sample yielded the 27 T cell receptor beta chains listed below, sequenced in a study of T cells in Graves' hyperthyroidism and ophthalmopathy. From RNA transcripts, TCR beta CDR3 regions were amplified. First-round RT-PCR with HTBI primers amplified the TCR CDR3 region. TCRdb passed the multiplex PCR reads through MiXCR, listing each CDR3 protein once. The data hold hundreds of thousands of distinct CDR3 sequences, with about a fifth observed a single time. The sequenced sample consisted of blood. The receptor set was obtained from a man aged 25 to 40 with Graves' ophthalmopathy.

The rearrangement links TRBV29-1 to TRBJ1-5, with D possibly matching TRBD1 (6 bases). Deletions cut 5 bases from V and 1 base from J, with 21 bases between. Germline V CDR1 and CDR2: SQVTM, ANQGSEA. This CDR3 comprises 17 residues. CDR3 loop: CSVLAFYPGASNQPQHF. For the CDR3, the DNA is TGCAGCGTTCTGGCCTTCTACCCAGGGGCGAGCAATCAGCCCCAGCATTTT.

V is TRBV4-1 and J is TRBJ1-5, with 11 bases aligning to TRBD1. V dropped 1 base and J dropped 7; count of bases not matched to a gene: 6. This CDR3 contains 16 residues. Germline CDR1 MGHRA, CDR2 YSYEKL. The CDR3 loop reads CASSQAGQGVGQPQHF. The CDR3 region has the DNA TGCGCCAGCAGCCAAGCGGGACAGGGGGTTGGGCAGCCCCAGCATTTT.

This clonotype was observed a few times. The CDR3 reads CASSEARPPETQYF. The CDR3 nucleotides are TGTGCCAGCAGTGAAGCACGGCCACCTGAGACCCAGTACTTC. This sequence joins TRBV6-1 and TRBJ2-5, with D uncertain. Trimming took off 0 bases at V and 5 bases at J, with 10 bases between the two ends. Germline CDR1 and CDR2: MNHNS and SASEGT. The CDR3 extends over 14 amino acids.

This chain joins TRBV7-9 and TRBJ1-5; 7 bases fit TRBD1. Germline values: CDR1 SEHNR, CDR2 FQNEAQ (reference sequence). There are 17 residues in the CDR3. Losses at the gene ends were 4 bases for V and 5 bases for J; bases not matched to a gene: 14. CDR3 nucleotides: TGTGCCAGCAGCTCGAGCACTCTCCGGGACAGCCATCAGCCCCAGCATTTT. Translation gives CASSSSTLRDSHQPQHF.

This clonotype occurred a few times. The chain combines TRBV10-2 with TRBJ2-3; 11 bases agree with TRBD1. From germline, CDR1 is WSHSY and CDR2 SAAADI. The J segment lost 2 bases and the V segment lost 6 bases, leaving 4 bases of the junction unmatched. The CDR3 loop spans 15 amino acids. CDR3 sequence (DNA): TGCGCCAGCAGGGACAGGGGGCAGTCCACAGATACGCAGTATTTT. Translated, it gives CASRDRGQSTDTQYF.

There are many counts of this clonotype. The CDR3 bases are TGTGCCAGCAGTCCTGGGGTAGCGGGAGCGGGGGAGACCCAGTACTTC. Protein product: CASSPGVAGAGETQYF. The rearrangement joins TRBV28 to TRBJ2-5; TRBD2 matches at 9 bases. V trimming: 5 bases; J trimming: 5 bases; junction bases outside the gene matches: 12. Per the germline V gene, CDR1 is MDHEN and CDR2 is SYDVKM. The CDR3 has 16 amino acids.

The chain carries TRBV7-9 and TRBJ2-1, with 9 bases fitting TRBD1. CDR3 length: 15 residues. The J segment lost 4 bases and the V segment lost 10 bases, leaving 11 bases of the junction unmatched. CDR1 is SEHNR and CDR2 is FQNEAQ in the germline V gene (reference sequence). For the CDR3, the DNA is TGTGCCACCTTCCTAACGGACAGGGGATACAATGAGCAGTTCTTC. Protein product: CATFLTDRGYNEQFF.

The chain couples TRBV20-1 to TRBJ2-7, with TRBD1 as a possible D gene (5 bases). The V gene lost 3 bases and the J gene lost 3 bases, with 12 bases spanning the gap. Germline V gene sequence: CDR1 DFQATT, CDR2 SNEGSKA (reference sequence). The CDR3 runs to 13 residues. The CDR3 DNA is TGCAGTGCTAGCGGGCAGGGCCTCTACGAGCAGTACTTC. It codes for CSASGQGLYEQYF.

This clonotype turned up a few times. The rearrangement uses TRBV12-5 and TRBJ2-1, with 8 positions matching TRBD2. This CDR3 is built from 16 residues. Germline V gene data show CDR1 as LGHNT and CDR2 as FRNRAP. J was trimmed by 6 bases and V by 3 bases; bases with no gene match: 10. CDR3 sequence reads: CASGLLGSGRSNEQFF. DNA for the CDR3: TGTGCTAGTGGTTTATTAGGGAGCGGGAGAAGCAATGAGCAGTTCTTC.

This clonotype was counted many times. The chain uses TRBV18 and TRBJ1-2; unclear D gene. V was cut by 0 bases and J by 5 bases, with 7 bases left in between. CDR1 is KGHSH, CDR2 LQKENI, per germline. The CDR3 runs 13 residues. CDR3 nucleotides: TGTGCCAGCTCACCACCGGGAGGGTATGGCTACACCTTC. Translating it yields CASSPPGGYGYTF.

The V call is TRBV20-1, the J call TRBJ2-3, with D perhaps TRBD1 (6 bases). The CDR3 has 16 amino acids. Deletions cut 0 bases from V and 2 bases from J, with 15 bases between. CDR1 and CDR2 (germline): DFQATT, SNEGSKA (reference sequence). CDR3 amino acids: CSARDGAGAYTDTQYF. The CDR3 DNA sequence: TGCAGTGCTAGAGATGGAGCAGGGGCTTACACAGATACGCAGTATTTT.

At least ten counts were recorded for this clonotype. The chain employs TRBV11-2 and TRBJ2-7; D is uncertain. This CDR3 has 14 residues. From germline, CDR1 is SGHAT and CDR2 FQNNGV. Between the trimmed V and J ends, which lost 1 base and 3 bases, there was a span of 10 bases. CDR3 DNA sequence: TGTGCCAGCAGCTTAGTCGCAGGATACTACGAGCAGTACTTC. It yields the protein CASSLVAGYYEQYF.

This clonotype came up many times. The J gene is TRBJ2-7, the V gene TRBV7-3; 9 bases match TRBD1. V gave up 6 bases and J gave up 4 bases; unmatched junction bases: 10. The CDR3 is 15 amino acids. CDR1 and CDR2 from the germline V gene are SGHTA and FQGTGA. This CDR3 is CASSTDRGGTYEQYF. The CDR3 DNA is TGTGCCAGCAGTACGGACAGGGGAGGGACTTACGAGCAGTACTTC. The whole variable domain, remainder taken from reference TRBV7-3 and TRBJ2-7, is GAGVSQTPSNKVTEKGKYVELRCDPISGHTALYWYRQSLGQGPEFLIYFQGTGAADDSGLPNDRFFAVRPEGSVSTLKIQRTERGDSAVYLCASSTDRGGTYEQYFGPGTRLTVT.

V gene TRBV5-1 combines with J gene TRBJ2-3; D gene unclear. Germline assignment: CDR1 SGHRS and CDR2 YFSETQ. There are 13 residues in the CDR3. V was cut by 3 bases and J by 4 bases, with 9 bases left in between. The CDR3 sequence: CASSSDAADTQYF. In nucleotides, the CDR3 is TGCGCCAGCAGCTCGGACGCGGCAGATACGCAGTATTTT.

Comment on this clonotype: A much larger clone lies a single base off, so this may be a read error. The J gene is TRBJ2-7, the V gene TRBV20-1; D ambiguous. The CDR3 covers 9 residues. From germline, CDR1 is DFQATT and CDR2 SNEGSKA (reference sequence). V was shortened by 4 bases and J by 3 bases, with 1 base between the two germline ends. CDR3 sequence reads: CSANYEQYF. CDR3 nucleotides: TGCAGTGCTAACTACGAGCAGTACTTC.

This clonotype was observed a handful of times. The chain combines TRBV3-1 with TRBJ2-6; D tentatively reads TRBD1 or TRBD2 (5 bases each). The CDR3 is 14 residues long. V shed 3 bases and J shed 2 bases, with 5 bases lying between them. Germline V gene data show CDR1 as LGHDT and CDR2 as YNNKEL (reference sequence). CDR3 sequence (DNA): TGTGCCAGCAGCCAGGGGGCTGGGGCCAACGTCCTGACTTTC. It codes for CASSQGAGANVLTF.

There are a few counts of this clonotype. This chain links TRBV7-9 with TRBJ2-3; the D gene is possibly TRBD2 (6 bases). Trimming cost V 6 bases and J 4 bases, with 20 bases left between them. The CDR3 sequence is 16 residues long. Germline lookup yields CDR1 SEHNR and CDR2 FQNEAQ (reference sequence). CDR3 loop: CASSNGALAGPDTQYF. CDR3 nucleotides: TGTGCCAGCAGTAACGGAGCACTAGCAGGGCCAGATACGCAGTATTTT.

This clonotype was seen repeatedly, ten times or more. The CDR3 region has the DNA TGTGCCAGCAGCCAAGTGGACAGGCCATACGAGCAGTACTTC. It is translated as CASSQVDRPYEQYF. This sequence joins TRBV14 and TRBJ2-7; 7 nucleotides align to TRBD1. The V gene's germline CDR1 is SGHDN and CDR2 FVKESK. V shed 1 base, J shed 4 bases, and the junction held 4 bases outside the gene matches. The CDR3 extends over 14 amino acids.

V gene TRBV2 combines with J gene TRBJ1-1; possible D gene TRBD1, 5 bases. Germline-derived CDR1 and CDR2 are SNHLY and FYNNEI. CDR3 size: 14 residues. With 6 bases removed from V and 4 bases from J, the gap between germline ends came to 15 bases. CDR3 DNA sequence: TGTGCCAGCAGAGGATCAGGGTCGAGCACTGAAGCTTTCTTT. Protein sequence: CASRGSGSSTEAFF.

The CDR3 spells CASSQSLLPSYEQYF. In DNA form, the CDR3 reads TGTGCCAGCAGCCAATCCCTGCTCCCCTCCTACGAGCAGTACTTC. V is TRBV3-1 and J is TRBJ2-7; D unresolved. V lost 2 bases, J lost 0 bases, and 11 bases lay in between. CDR3 length equals 15 residues. Germline values: CDR1 LGHDT, CDR2 YNNKEL (reference sequence).

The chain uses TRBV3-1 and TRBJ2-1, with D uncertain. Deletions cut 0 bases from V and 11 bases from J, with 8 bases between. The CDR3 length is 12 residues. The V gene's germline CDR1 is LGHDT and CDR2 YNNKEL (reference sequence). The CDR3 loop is CASSQESSQQFF. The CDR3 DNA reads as TGTGCCAGCAGCCAAGAGTCCAGCCAGCAGTTCTTC.

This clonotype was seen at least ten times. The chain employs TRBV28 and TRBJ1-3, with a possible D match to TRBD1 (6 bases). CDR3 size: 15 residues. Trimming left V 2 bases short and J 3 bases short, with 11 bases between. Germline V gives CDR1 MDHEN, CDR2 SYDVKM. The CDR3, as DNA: TGTGCCAGCAGTTTAACAGGGAATAGTGGAAACACCATATATTTT. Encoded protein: CASSLTGNSGNTIYF. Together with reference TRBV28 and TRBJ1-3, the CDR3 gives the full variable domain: DVKVTQSSRYLVKRTGEKVFLECVQDMDHENMFWYRQDPGLGLRLIYFSYDVKMKEKGDIPEGYSVSREKKERFSLILESASTNQTSMYLCASSLTGNSGNTIYFGEGSWLTVV.

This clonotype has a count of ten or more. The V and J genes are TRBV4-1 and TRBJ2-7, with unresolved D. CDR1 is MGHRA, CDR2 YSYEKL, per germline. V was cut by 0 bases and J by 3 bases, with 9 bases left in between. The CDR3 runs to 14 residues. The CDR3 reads CASSQEELLYEQYF. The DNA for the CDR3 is TGCGCCAGCAGCCAAGAGGAGCTCCTCTACGAGCAGTACTTC.

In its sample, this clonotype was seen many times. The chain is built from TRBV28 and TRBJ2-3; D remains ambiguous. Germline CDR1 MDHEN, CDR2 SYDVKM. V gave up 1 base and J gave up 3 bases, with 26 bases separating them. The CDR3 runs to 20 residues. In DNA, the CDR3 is TGTGCCAGCAGTTTATTCGACTTTAGACGGCAGTTTAACTGGACAGATACGCAGTATTTT. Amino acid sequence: CASSLFDFRRQFNWTDTQYF.

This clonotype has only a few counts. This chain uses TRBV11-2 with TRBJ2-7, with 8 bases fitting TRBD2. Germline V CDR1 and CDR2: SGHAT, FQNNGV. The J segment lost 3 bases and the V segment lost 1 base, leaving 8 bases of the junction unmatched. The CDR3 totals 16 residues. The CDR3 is CASSLVTSGSVYEQYF. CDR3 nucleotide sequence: TGTGCCAGCAGCTTAGTCACCAGCGGGAGTGTCTACGAGCAGTACTTC.

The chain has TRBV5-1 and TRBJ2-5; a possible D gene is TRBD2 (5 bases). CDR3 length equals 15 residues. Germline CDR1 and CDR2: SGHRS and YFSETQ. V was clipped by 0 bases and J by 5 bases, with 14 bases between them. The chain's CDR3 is CASSLEPGSGETQYF. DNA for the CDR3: TGCGCCAGCAGCTTGGAACCTGGGAGTGGGGAGACCCAGTACTTC.

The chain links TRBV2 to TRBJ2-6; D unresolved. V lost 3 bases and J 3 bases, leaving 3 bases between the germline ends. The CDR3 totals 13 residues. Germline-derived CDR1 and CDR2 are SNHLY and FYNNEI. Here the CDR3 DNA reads TGTGCCAGCAGTGAGGATGGGGCCAACGTCCTGACTTTC. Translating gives CASSEDGANVLTF.